This T cell receptor (beta chain) was observed in a study of vaccination effects on CD4 cells after COVID-19. The repertoire was sequenced with immunoSEQ multiplex PCR; TCRdb's copy has only in-frame clones and lacks some. The data hold approximately 40,000 clones, with over 60% observed a single time. CD4+ T cells specific for antigen were expanded with viral peptide pools by the ViraFEST assay before sequencing. After less than twelve days in culture, the CD4+ T cells were isolated. The individual was infected with SARS-CoV-2 between March and December 2020, as confirmed by PCR. Comment on this clone: What it binds is not known.

This TCR was recovered from a human donor who had a prior SARS-CoV-2 infection. The material sequenced was CD4+ T cells from PBMCs cultured with a peptide pool, taken before COVID-19 vaccination.

The CDR3: CASSGGGARINEQFF. Here the CDR3 DNA reads TGTGCCAGCAGTGGGGGGGGCGCCCGAATAAATGAGCAGTTCTTC. This sequence joins TRBV2 and TRBJ2-1, with D maybe TRBD2 (7 bases). Germline lookup yields CDR1 SNHLY and CDR2 FYNNEI. There are 15 residues in the CDR3. Trimming stripped 4 bases from V and 7 bases from J, with 17 bases between.